These T cell receptor beta chains were read from a single sample in a study of blood T cell repertoires in COVID-19. Sequencing used immunoSEQ multiplex PCR; TCRdb keeps in-frame clones, though not all of them. Seen here are 80,000 to 90,000 clones, about four fifths observed once, and the top ten hold 2% to 2.5%. The sample consisted of peripheral blood. Receptor source: a woman aged 70-85 years with acute or convalescent COVID-19. CDR3s include the opening cysteine and the closing phenylalanine or tryptophan. D genes are given only for firm matches. Rows give clone size only sometimes, using once, few, many, or a class for an expanded clone.

d_call	clone_size	v_call	j_call	cdr3_length	cdr3_nt	cdr3_aa
TRBD1	.	TRBV20-1	TRBJ2-3	15	TGCAGTGCTACTGAGCAGGGGGCGCGATCAGATACGCAGTATTTT	CSATEQGARSDTQYF
TRBD2	few	TRBV19	TRBJ2-7	15	TGTGCCAGTAGGACTAGCGGGGGCGCCCACTACGAGCAGTACTTC	CASRTSGGAHYEQYF
TRBD1	.	TRBV19	TRBJ1-5	14	TGTGCCAGTAGTATGAGGGCCAGGGGGCAGCCCCAGCATTTT	CASSMRARGQPQHF
.	.	TRBV18	TRBJ1-1	14	TGTGCCAGCTCACCCTGGACAGCGAACACTGAAGCTTTCTTT	CASSPWTANTEAFF
.	.	TRBV2	TRBJ1-3	14	TGTGCCAGCAGGAACAGCGGTTCTGGAAACACCATATATTTT	CASRNSGSGNTIYF
.	.	TRBV28	TRBJ1-1	13	TGTGCCAGCAGTTCCCAGGCGTGGACTGAAGCTTTCTTT	CASSSQAWTEAFF
.	.	TRBV11-3	TRBJ2-2	14	TGTGCCAGCAGCTTGTGGCAGAACACCGGGGAGCTGTTTTTT	CASSLWQNTGELFF
.	.	TRBV2	TRBJ2-3	14	TGTGCCAGCGGCATTCCGGGGTACCGGGATACGCAGTATTTT	CASGIPGYRDTQYF
TRBD1	.	TRBV5-1	TRBJ1-5	14	TGCGCCAGCAGCCTTGGGACAGTTAATCAGCCCCAGCATTTT	CASSLGTVNQPQHF
.	.	TRBV18	TRBJ1-4	16	TGTGCCAGCTCACCCCCCCGGGGGGGTGAGAGTGAAAAACTGTTTTTT	CASSPPRGGESEKLFF
.	.	TRBV10-3	TRBJ2-7	15	TGTGCCATCAGTGCGCAGGCGGGTGAGTCCTACGAGCAGTACTTC	CAISAQAGESYEQYF
TRBD1	.	TRBV19	TRBJ1-2	17	TGTGCCAGTAGTATGAGTCCCGGACAGGGCAATTTATATGGCTACACCTTC	CASSMSPGQGNLYGYTF
.	.	TRBV18	TRBJ2-7	16	TGTGCCAGCTCACCGCGATATGGGCTTGAAGGGGGCGAGCAGTACTTC	CASSPRYGLEGGEQYF
TRBD2	.	TRBV10-2	TRBJ2-3	17	TGCGCCAGCAGAGATACTAGCGGGGGACGATTCACAGATACGCAGTATTTT	CASRDTSGGRFTDTQYF
TRBD2	.	TRBV28	TRBJ2-2	14	TGTGCCAGCAGTCCGGGGGGGAACACCGGGGAGCTGTTTTTT	CASSPGGNTGELFF
TRBD1	.	TRBV5-6	TRBJ2-7	14	TGTGCCAGCAGCTTGATTGGGGACAGCTACGAGCAGTACTTC	CASSLIGDSYEQYF
TRBD1	.	TRBV10-2	TRBJ1-5	14	TGCGCCAGAATAAGAGACAGGGGGCACCAGCCCCAGCATTTT	CARIRDRGHQPQHF
.	.	TRBV3-1/TRBV3-2	TRBJ1-4	15	TGTGCCAGCAGCCACCGAGGAGGCACTAATGAAAAACTGTTTTTT	CASSHRGGTNEKLFF
.	.	TRBV19	TRBJ1-2	14	TGTGCCAGTAGTATTTCGCAGATAAACTATGGCTACACCTTC	CASSISQINYGYTF
.	once	TRBV28	TRBJ1-1	15	TGTGCCAGCAGGTCGCCGGGACAAGAAACCAGGGAAGCTTTCTTT	CASRSPGQETREAFF
TRBD1	.	TRBV19	TRBJ1-1	14	TGTGCCAGTACCCTTTCCGGGACAGGGTCTGAAGCTTTCTTT	CASTLSGTGSEAFF
.	once	TRBV18	TRBJ1-4	15	TGTGCCAGCTCACCACAAGGGCAGGGGAGTGAAAAACTGTTTTTT	CASSPQGQGSEKLFF
TRBD1	few	TRBV12-5	TRBJ1-1	14	TGTGCTAGTTCCCTGGGACAGCCGAACACTGAAGCTTTCTTT	CASSLGQPNTEAFF
TRBD1	.	TRBV2	TRBJ1-2	13	TGTGCCAGCAGCCCGGGACAGAACTATGGCTACACCTTC	CASSPGQNYGYTF
.	few	TRBV7-9	TRBJ2-7	12	TGTGCCAGCAGGAGGGACACCTACGAGCAGTACTTC	CASRRDTYEQYF
TRBD1	.	TRBV28	TRBJ1-2	15	TGTGCCAGCAGAATACTCCTAGGGCAGGGGGCGCATTTGACCTTC	CASRILLGQGAHLTF
.	.	TRBV7-9	TRBJ2-1	15	TGTGCCAGCAGCCTAGGGTCGGCGGAATACAATGAGCAGTTCTTC	CASSLGSAEYNEQFF
.	.	TRBV19	TRBJ2-3	16	TGTGCCAGCAGTCTCATCAAGGGGATGGGCACAGATACGCAGTATTTT	CASSLIKGMGTDTQYF
TRBD1	.	TRBV7-9	TRBJ1-1	17	TGTGCCAGCAGCTCTTGGACAGGGGGTCGGAGAGACACTGAAGCTTTCTTT	CASSSWTGGRRDTEAFF
.	.	TRBV7-2	TRBJ1-1	13	TGTGCCAGCAGCAGGGGATCGGTATTGTATGCTTTCTTT	CASSRGSVLYAFF
.	.	TRBV6-5	TRBJ1-1	14	TGTGCCAGCAGTCCTCAGGTTATGAACACTGAAGCTTTCTTT	CASSPQVMNTEAFF
TRBD1	.	TRBV30	TRBJ2-7	14	TGTGCCTGGACCACGGGACAGGGGCCCTACGAGCAGTACTTC	CAWTTGQGPYEQYF
TRBD1	few	TRBV19	TRBJ1-5	16	TGTGCCAGTAGTATTGCGGGACAGGGGTTTAAGCAGCCCCAGCATTTT	CASSIAGQGFKQPQHF
TRBD1	.	TRBV7-9	TRBJ2-3	15	TGTGCCAGCAGCTTAGGGACAGGGATATCAGATACGCAGTATTTT	CASSLGTGISDTQYF
TRBD1	.	TRBV11-3	TRBJ1-1	15	TGTGCCAGCAGCTTTCCCAGACAGGGGGACACTGAAGCTTTCTTT	CASSFPRQGDTEAFF
.	.	TRBV7-3	TRBJ1-1	13	TGTGCCAGCAGCCCGGACAGCTACACTGAAGCTTTCTTT	CASSPDSYTEAFF
.	.	TRBV3-1/TRBV3-2	TRBJ2-1	14	TGTGCCAGCAGCGCTCCACTAGGGCGGTATGAGCAGTTCTTC	CASSAPLGRYEQFF
TRBD1	.	TRBV28	TRBJ1-1	14	TGTGCCAGCACCTTCCCGACAGGGGGCACTGAAGCTTTCTTT	CASTFPTGGTEAFF
.	.	TRBV14	TRBJ2-7	15	TGTGCCAGCAGCCCTTTTGAGGGCATTTCCTACGAGCAGTACTTC	CASSPFEGISYEQYF
.	.	TRBV12-3/TRBV12-4	TRBJ1-4	12	TGTGCCAGCAGTCTAAACGGGGGAAAACTGTTTTTT	CASSLNGGKLFF
TRBD1	once	TRBV5-4	TRBJ1-1	16	TGTGCCAGCAGCTTGGCCGGGACAGGGGGCCACACTGAAGCTTTCTTT	CASSLAGTGGHTEAFF
.	.	TRBV4-1	TRBJ1-2	12	TGCGCCAGCAGCCAAGCAGGCTATGGCTACACCTTC	CASSQAGYGYTF